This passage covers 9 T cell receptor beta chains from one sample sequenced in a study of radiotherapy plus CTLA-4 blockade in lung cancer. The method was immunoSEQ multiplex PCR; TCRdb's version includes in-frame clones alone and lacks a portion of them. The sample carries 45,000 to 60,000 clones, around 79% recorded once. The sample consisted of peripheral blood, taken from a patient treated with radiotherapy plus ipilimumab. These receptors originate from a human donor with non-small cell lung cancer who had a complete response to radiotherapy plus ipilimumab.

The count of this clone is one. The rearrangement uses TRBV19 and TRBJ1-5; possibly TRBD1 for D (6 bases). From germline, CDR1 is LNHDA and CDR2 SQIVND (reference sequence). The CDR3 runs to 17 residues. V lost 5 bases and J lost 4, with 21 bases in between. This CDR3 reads CASSPSGGQALNQPQHF. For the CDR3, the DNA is TGTGCCAGTAGTCCCTCCGGGGGGCAGGCGTTAAATCAGCCCCAGCATTTT.

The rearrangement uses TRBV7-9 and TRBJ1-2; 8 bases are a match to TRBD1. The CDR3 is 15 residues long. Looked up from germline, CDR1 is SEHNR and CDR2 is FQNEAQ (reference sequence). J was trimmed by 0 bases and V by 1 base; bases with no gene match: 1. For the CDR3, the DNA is TGTGCCAGCAGCTTAGGACAGGGGTCTAACTATGGCTACACCTTC. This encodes CASSLGQGSNYGYTF.

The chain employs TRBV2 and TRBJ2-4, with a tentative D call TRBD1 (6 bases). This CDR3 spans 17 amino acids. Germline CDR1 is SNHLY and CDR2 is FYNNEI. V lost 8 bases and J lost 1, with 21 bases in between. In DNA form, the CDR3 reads TGTGCCAGCCGAGAGGGGGTACTTTCACGGGCCAAAAACATTCAGTACTTC. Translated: CASREGVLSRAKNIQYF.

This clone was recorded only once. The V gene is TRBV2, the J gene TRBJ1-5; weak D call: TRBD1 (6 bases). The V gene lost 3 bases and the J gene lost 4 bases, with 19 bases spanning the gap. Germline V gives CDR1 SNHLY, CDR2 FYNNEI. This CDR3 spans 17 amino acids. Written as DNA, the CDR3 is TGTGCCAGCAGTGATGTGGGTTTAGGACAGCGAAATCAGCCCCAGCATTTT. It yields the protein CASSDVGLGQRNQPQHF. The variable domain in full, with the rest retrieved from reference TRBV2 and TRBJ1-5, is EPEVTQTPSHQVTQMGQEVILRCVPISNHLYFYWYRQILGQKVEFLVSFYNNEISEKSEIFDDQFSVERPDGSNFTLKIRSTKLEDSAMYFCASSDVGLGQRNQPQHFGDGTRLSIL.

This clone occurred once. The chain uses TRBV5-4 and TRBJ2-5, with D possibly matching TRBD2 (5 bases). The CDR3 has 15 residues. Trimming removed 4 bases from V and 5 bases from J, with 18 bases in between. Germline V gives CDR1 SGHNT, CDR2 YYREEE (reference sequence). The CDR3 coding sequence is TGTGCCAGCAGCCCGCCGGGAAACCAAGGGGAGACCCAGTACTTC. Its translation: CASSPPGNQGETQYF.

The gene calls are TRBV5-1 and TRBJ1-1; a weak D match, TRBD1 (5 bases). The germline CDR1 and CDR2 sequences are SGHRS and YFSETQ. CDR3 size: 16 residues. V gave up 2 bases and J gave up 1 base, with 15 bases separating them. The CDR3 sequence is CASSFGVRQTNTEAFF. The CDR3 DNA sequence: TGCGCCAGCAGCTTCGGAGTTAGACAGACGAACACTGAAGCTTTCTTT.

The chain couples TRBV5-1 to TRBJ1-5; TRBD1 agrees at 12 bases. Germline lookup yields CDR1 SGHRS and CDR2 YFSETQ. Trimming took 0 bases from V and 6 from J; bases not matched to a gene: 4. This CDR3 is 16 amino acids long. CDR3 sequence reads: CASSLGDRGLGQPQHF. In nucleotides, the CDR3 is TGCGCCAGCAGCTTGGGGGACAGGGGGCTAGGTCAGCCCCAGCATTTT.

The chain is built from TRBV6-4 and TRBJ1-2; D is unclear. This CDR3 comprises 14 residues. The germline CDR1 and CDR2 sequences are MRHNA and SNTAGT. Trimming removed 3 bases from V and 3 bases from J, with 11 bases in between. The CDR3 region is CASSELVRYYGYTF. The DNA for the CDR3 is TGTGCCAGCAGTGAGTTAGTGAGGTACTATGGCTACACCTTC.

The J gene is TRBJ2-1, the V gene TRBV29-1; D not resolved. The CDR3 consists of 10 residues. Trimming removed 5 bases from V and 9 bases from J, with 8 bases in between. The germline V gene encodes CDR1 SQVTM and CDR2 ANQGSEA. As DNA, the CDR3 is TGCAGCGTTCGGGTAGGTGAGCAGTTCTTC. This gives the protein CSVRVGEQFF.